The entry that follows covers one T cell receptor beta chain sequence. No antigen is known for it. The authors reverse transcribed all of the isolated RNA, so sequencing captured expressed TCRB transcripts. TCRdb's table, derived via immunoSEQ multiplex PCR, lists solely in-frame clones and lacks some. The sample consists of around 140,000 clones, roughly 9.7% of them appearing once. This specimen comes from a study of beta chain features in type 1 diabetes. Study conclusions and caveats: Type 1 diabetes patients had fewer VDJ junction insertions and more deletions.

This CDR3 region has 14 residues. CDR1 and CDR2 (germline): SEHNR, FQNEAQ (reference sequence). V shed 4 bases, J shed 4 bases, and the junction held 6 bases outside the gene matches. Material: central memory CD4+ T cells from blood. The rearrangement uses TRBV7-9 and TRBJ1-2; TRBD1 agrees at 7 bases. The origin of this receptor is a woman in her 40s in good health. CDR3 sequence: CASSSRQGGYGYTF. The CDR3 DNA follows: TGTGCCAGCAGCTCACGACAGGGCGGCTATGGCTACACCTTC.